Each of the 25 T cell receptor beta chains below was sequenced from the same sample in a study of shared clonotypes between healthy human individuals. Sequencing used immunoSEQ multiplex PCR; TCRdb keeps in-frame clones, though not all of them. The top ten clones hold around 1.6% of a sample with approximately 740,000 clones, 74% of them seen once. The sample taken for sequencing was memory CD4+ T cells sorted from blood. Subset meaning: CD45RA-negative fraction. The origin of the receptors is a woman in her twenties or thirties in good health.

V and J are TRBV9 and TRBJ2-3; the match to TRBD2 covers 11 bases. Germline loops: CDR1 SGDLS, CDR2 YYNGEE. The trim removed 0 bases at V and 1 base at J, leaving 1 base unmatched. The CDR3 totals 16 residues. For the CDR3, the DNA is TGTGCCAGCAGCGTAGAACTAGCGGGAGGCACAGATACGCAGTATTTT. This codes for CASSVELAGGTDTQYF.

The chain links TRBV2 to TRBJ1-1, with unresolved D. The length of the CDR3 is 14 residues. Germline V gives CDR1 SNHLY, CDR2 FYNNEI. Trimming pared 1 base from V and 5 bases from J, leaving 11 bases between. The chain's CDR3 is CASSEGAVGTEAFF. The CDR3 DNA follows: TGTGCCAGCAGTGAAGGGGCAGTTGGGACTGAAGCTTTCTTT.

The gene calls are TRBV18 and TRBJ2-7, with a weak D call TRBD1 (6 bases). The CDR3 length is 13 residues. In germline, CDR1 is KGHSH, CDR2 LQKENI. Trimming removed 6 bases from V and 4 bases from J, with 13 bases in between. CDR3 DNA sequence: TGTGCCAGCTCCCAGGACAGAAGATACGAGCAGTACTTC. This gives the protein CASSQDRRYEQYF.

The V call is TRBV7-2, the J call TRBJ1-1; no clear D gene. The CDR3 covers 14 residues. Germline V CDR1 and CDR2: SGHTA, FQGNSA. The V end lost 1 base, the J end lost 4 bases, and 10 bases lay between the germline ends. CDR3 region: CASSLGQGITEAFF. The CDR3 DNA reads TGTGCCAGCAGCTTAGGCCAAGGGATCACTGAAGCTTTCTTT.

This chain connects TRBV6-6 to TRBJ1-5, with D unclear. Deletions cut 3 bases from V and 1 base from J, with 7 bases between. From germline, CDR1 is MNHNY and CDR2 SVGAGI (reference sequence). The CDR3 loop spans 14 amino acids. DNA for the CDR3: TGTGCCAGCAGTTATCCTGAAAGCAATCAGCCCCAGCATTTT. Translated, it gives CASSYPESNQPQHF.

This clone has more than one count but fewer than ten. The genes are TRBV28 and TRBJ1-1; the match to TRBD1 covers 9 bases. Unmatched junction bases numbered 8, after V lost 7 bases and J lost 5 bases. Per germline, CDR1 MDHEN and CDR2 SYDVKM. There are 14 residues in the CDR3. The DNA for the CDR3 is TGTGCCAGCAACCCCGGGACAGGGCTTACTGAAGCTTTCTTT. Amino acid sequence: CASNPGTGLTEAFF.

The V call is TRBV10-3, the J call TRBJ2-7; unclear D gene. CDR1 ENHRY and CDR2 SYGVKD come from the germline V gene. V was pared by 0 bases and J by 1 base, with 13 bases between. There are 16 residues in the CDR3. The CDR3 here is CAISESGSRWSYEQYF. CDR3 in DNA: TGTGCCATCAGTGAGTCGGGGTCCAGGTGGTCCTACGAGCAGTACTTC.

There are a few counts of this clone. The chain couples TRBV19 to TRBJ1-5; tentatively, D is TRBD1 (6 bases). Trimming removed 6 bases from V and 11 bases from J, with 20 bases in between. Germline CDR1 and CDR2: LNHDA and SQIVND (reference sequence). The CDR3 contains 14 residues. The CDR3 loop is CASSPGQGIKAQHF. The CDR3 bases are TGTGCCAGTAGCCCGGGGCAGGGGATTAAAGCCCAGCATTTT.

The rearrangement joins TRBV27 to TRBJ2-7; D might be TRBD2 (6 bases). The CDR3 spans 12 residues. V was shortened by 8 bases and J by 4 bases, with 12 bases between the two germline ends. CDR1 is MNHEY, CDR2 SMNVEV, per germline (reference sequence). CDR3 residues: CASARGLYEQYF. CDR3 DNA sequence: TGTGCCAGCGCGCGGGGACTTTACGAGCAGTACTTC.

This clone was observed many times. Additional DNA sequences in this sample encode the identical CDR3. The rearrangement joins TRBV19 to TRBJ2-1, with D unresolved. Germline V gene sequence: CDR1 LNHDA, CDR2 SQIVND (reference sequence). The CDR3 runs 13 residues. V shed 3 bases and J shed 3 bases, with 6 bases lying between them. The CDR3 sequence: CASSIYDYNEQFF. The CDR3 nucleotides read TGTGCCAGTAGTATTTACGACTACAATGAGCAGTTCTTC.

The CDR3: CASSQDGDSRNQPQHF. The CDR3 bases are TGCGCCAGCAGCCAAGATGGGGATTCTCGGAATCAGCCCCAGCATTTT. The J gene is TRBJ1-5, the V gene TRBV4-1; D is ambiguous. Germline V lookup: CDR1 MGHRA, CDR2 YSYEKL. V was trimmed by 0 bases and J by 4 bases, leaving 13 bases between them. The CDR3 extends over 16 amino acids.

CDR3 sequence (DNA): TGTGCCAGCTCACCACGTGGGGGACCAAGCTATGGCTACACCTTC. As protein: CASSPRGGPSYGYTF. The chain carries TRBV18 and TRBJ1-2; tentative D call: TRBD1 (5 bases). Germline V gives CDR1 KGHSH, CDR2 LQKENI. The CDR3 has 15 residues. The V and J ends lost 1 base and 4 bases respectively, with 13 bases between them.

This clone came up once. This chain joins TRBV20-1 and TRBJ2-7; possible D gene TRBD2, 5 bases. CDR3 size: 11 residues. V gave up 0 bases and J gave up 12 bases, with 12 bases separating them. Looked up from germline, CDR1 is DFQATT and CDR2 is SNEGSKA (reference sequence). This CDR3 reads CSARDRGFWYF. The CDR3 nucleotides are TGCAGTGCTAGAGATCGGGGTTTTTGGTACTTC.

The V gene is TRBV27, the J gene TRBJ2-7; D tentatively fits TRBD1 or TRBD2 (5 bases each). The CDR3 is 14 residues long. CDR1 is MNHEY, CDR2 SMNVEV, per germline (reference sequence). V was shortened by 5 bases and J by 6 bases, with 17 bases between the two germline ends. The CDR3 DNA sequence: TGTGCCAGCAGTGGCTCCGGGACCGCCTTCGAGCAGTACTTC. Encoded protein: CASSGSGTAFEQYF.

The chain employs TRBV28 and TRBJ2-2; 10 bases map to TRBD1. Trimming cost V 6 bases and J 6 bases; bases outside gene matches: 7. The CDR3 is 15 amino acids. Germline values: CDR1 MDHEN, CDR2 SYDVKM. CDR3 amino acids: CASSRQGAIAGELFF. The CDR3 DNA sequence: TGTGCCAGCAGCAGACAGGGGGCGATCGCCGGGGAGCTGTTTTTT.

This chain joins TRBV7-9 and TRBJ2-7, with a weak D call TRBD1 (6 bases). The CDR3 has 12 amino acids. The germline CDR1 and CDR2 sequences are SEHNR and FQNEAQ (reference sequence). The V end was cut by 6 bases, the J end by 1 base, with 7 bases between. The DNA of the CDR3 is TGTGCCAGCAGAGGGGGTTCCTACGAGCAGTACTTC. Translated, it gives CASRGGSYEQYF.

V usage is TRBV5-6 and J usage is TRBJ2-7; 8 nucleotides align to TRBD2. With 2 bases clipped from V and 5 bases from J, the junction kept 12 bases outside the gene matches. Per germline, CDR1 SGHDT and CDR2 YYEEEE. The CDR3 length is 16 residues. The chain's CDR3 is CASSFTSGGFFNEQYF. CDR3 DNA sequence: TGTGCCAGCAGCTTCACTTCGGGGGGGTTTTTCAACGAGCAGTACTTC.

This clone showed up just a few times. The chain is built from TRBV5-6 and TRBJ2-7; the match to TRBD2 covers 10 bases. Germline CDR1 and CDR2: SGHDT and YYEEEE. With V trimmed by 4 bases and J by 6 bases, 19 bases remained unmatched. This CDR3 is built from 18 residues. The chain's CDR3 is CASSEPSISGRPRLEQYF. CDR3 nucleotide sequence: TGTGCCAGCAGCGAACCCTCAATTAGCGGGAGGCCTAGACTCGAGCAGTACTTC. Full variable domain (rest looked up from reference TRBV5-6 and TRBJ2-7): DAGVTQSPTHLIKTRGQQVTLRCSPKSGHDTVSWYQQALGQGPQFIFQYYEEEERQRGNFPDRFSGHQFPNYSSELNVNALLLGDSALYLCASSEPSISGRPRLEQYFGPGTRLTVT.

This clone was seen just once. CDR3 region: CASSGTRGFEQYF. The CDR3 DNA is TGTGCCAGCAGTGGTACTCGGGGATTCGAGCAGTACTTC. The chain is built from TRBV6-1 and TRBJ2-7; possible D gene TRBD2, 5 bases. The V end was cut by 4 bases, the J end by 6 bases, with 13 bases between. The CDR3 has 13 amino acids. Germline lookup yields CDR1 MNHNS and CDR2 SASEGT.

This clone appeared a single time. The chain couples TRBV7-2 to TRBJ2-3; the D is unclear. The germline CDR1 and CDR2 sequences are SGHTA and FQGNSA. The CDR3 is made up of 15 amino acids. V dropped 7 bases and J dropped 6 bases, with 20 bases sitting between them. The CDR3 DNA reads as TGTGCCAGCACCAGCCTTGAGACGGCGACCGATACGCAGTATTTT. Amino acids: CASTSLETATDTQYF.

V is TRBV29-1 and J is TRBJ1-2, with 8 positions matching TRBD1. The CDR3 contains 13 residues. Germline assignment: CDR1 SQVTM and CDR2 ANQGSEA. Trimming cost V 4 bases and J 7 bases; bases outside gene matches: 8. The CDR3 DNA reads TGCAGCGTTGGCCCCAGGGGGCTTGGTGGCTACACCTTC. Its translation is CSVGPRGLGGYTF.

V gene TRBV11-2 combines with J gene TRBJ2-7, with 8 nucleotides matching TRBD2. There are 17 residues in the CDR3. J was trimmed by 0 bases and V by 6 bases; bases with no gene match: 13. Germline lookup yields CDR1 SGHAT and CDR2 FQNNGV. In DNA, the CDR3 is TGTGCCAGCAGGCCATTGCGGCGGGAGGATCGCTCCTACGAGCAGTACTTC. Amino acid sequence: CASRPLRREDRSYEQYF.

The rearrangement joins TRBV28 to TRBJ2-7, with 12 bases lining up with TRBD1. V lost 6 bases, J lost 6 bases, and 6 bases stayed unmatched. CDR3 length equals 14 residues. CDR1 is MDHEN and CDR2 is SYDVKM in the germline V gene. This CDR3 reads CASRSGTGGLEQYF. For the CDR3, the DNA is TGTGCCAGCAGATCCGGGACAGGGGGCCTCGAGCAGTACTTC.

This CDR3 is CASSNGDPQYF. The CDR3 DNA follows: TGCGCCAGCAGTAACGGTGATCCGCAGTATTTT. The chain is built from TRBV10-1 and TRBJ2-3; D gene unclear. Trimming shortened V by 5 bases and J by 10 bases, and 10 bases separated the two germline ends. The CDR3 is 11 residues long. CDR1 and CDR2 from the germline V gene are WNHNN and SYGVQD (reference sequence).

Points on this clone: The same CDR3 arises from other DNA sequences in this sample as well. V gene TRBV5-1 combines with J gene TRBJ2-3; D gene ambiguous. Trimming left V 0 bases short and J 2 bases short, with 7 bases between. Germline loops: CDR1 SGHRS, CDR2 YFSETQ. The CDR3 loop spans 14 amino acids. The CDR3 region is CASSLGDFTDTQYF. For the CDR3, the DNA is TGCGCCAGCAGCTTGGGCGATTTCACAGATACGCAGTATTTT. The full variable domain, its missing parts supplied by reference TRBV5-1 and TRBJ2-3, is KAGVTQTPRYLIKTRGQQVTLSCSPISGHRSVSWYQQTPGQGLQFLFEYFSETQRNKGNFPGRFSGRQFSNSRSEMNVSTLELGDSALYLCASSLGDFTDTQYFGPGTRLTVL.